This note documents a single T cell receptor (beta chain) sequence. Its antigen remains unidentified. Template switching added a universal primer site; cDNA carried unique molecular identifiers. Via MiXCR, TCRdb re-called the 5' RACE reads, giving one row per CDR3 protein. Seen here are about 890,000 distinct CDR3 sequences, roughly an eighth observed once, and the top ten hold around 1.6%. This CDR3 is built from 16 residues. The germline V gene encodes CDR1 SQVTM and CDR2 ANQGSEA. V lost 1 base and J lost 3; bases outside the gene matches: 7. Healthy Caucasians provided all donations. This entry is derived from a study of identical twins. Study observations and caveats: The same donors were not followed; conclusions instead depended on cross-sectional statistical analysis.

In addition, the sample was reused for a study of yellow fever vaccine responses in identical twins.

Sequenced: PBMCs. This sequence originates from a woman aged 18-29 years in good health. This sequence joins TRBV29-1 and TRBJ2-1, with 9 nucleotides matching TRBD1. The CDR3 here is CSVEGTGTGLYNEQFF. CDR3 coding DNA: TGCAGCGTTGAAGGAACCGGGACAGGGCTCTACAATGAGCAGTTCTTC.